This is a list of T cell receptor beta chains from one sample in a study of siplizumab effects on memory and regulatory T cells. TCRdb's table, derived via immunoSEQ multiplex PCR, lists solely in-frame clones and lacks some. The sample lists 85,000 to 130,000 clones; about 95% were seen once. Source material: Tregs sorted from blood. The receptors here all came from a human donor in good health. Both conserved end residues are part of each CDR3. D genes are given only for firm matches. Clone size is stated in some rows and not others, as once, few, many or a class when expanded.

d_call,clone_size,j_call,v_call,cdr3_nt,cdr3_aa
.,.,TRBJ2-2,TRBV7-3,TGTGCCAGCAGCTTGACGGGAGCGAACACCGGGGAGCTGTTTTTT,CASSLTGANTGELFF
TRBD2,.,TRBJ2-7,TRBV19,TGTGCCAGTAGTATCATTGCGGGAGGAGGCTACGAGCAGTACTTC,CASSIIAGGGYEQYF
TRBD1,.,TRBJ1-1,TRBV29-1,TGCAGCGGACGGACAGGCCTTGAAGCTTTCTTT,CSGRTGLEAFF
.,.,TRBJ1-4,TRBV7-2,TGTGCCAGCAGCTTACAGGCTTTGGAAAAACTGTTTTTT,CASSLQALEKLFF
TRBD1,.,TRBJ2-3,TRBV28,TGTGCCAGCAGTTCACTAACAGGGGGCACAGATACGCAGTATTTT,CASSSLTGGTDTQYF
.,.,TRBJ2-5,TRBV2,TGTGCCAGCTCCGCCCTAGCCCAGACCCAGTACTTC,CASSALAQTQYF
.,.,TRBJ1-2,TRBV7-9,TGTGCCAGCAGCTTAGATGGGGTGATCTATGGCTACACCTTC,CASSLDGVIYGYTF
.,once,TRBJ2-3,TRBV12-5,TGTGCTAGTGGTGTTCCAAAATCGGACGGAAAAGATACGCAGTATTTT,CASGVPKSDGKDTQYF
TRBD1,.,TRBJ1-2,TRBV14,TGTGCCAGCAGCCCCTATATCGCCGGGACAGCCGCTCGCTACACCTTC,CASSPYIAGTAARYTF
.,.,TRBJ2-3,TRBV7-6,TGTGCCAGCAGCTTGGCAGGAGTCGGAGATACGCAGTATTTT,CASSLAGVGDTQYF
.,.,TRBJ2-5,TRBV4-2,TGTGCCAGCAGCCAAGATGCGGGGTCAGAGACCCAGTACTTC,CASSQDAGSETQYF
TRBD1,.,TRBJ2-2,TRBV2,TGTGCCAGCAGGCAGGGGGCGACTACCGGGGAGCTGTTTTTT,CASRQGATTGELFF
.,.,TRBJ1-4,TRBV7-8,TGTGCCAGCAGCCCGGTGGGACCCTATGAAAAACTGTTTTTT,CASSPVGPYEKLFF
TRBD2,.,TRBJ2-7,TRBV19,TGTGCCAGTGCTTCCCTACTAGCGGGAGGTACCTACGAGCAGTACTTC,CASASLLAGGTYEQYF
.,.,TRBJ1-1,TRBV7-6,TGTGCCAGCAGCTTTGGGGGGTCGTTGAGGGATACTGAAGCTTTCTTT,CASSFGGSLRDTEAFF
.,.,TRBJ2-2,TRBV12-5,TGTGCTAGTGGCCCCACGGGTAACACCGGGGAGCTGTTTTTT,CASGPTGNTGELFF
.,once,TRBJ1-1,TRBV6-1,TGTGCCATTACGGGGGGGGCTTTCTTT,CAITGGAFF
.,.,TRBJ1-2,TRBV6-1,TGTGCCAGCAGGGGAAACTATGGCTACACCTTC,CASRGNYGYTF
.,.,TRBJ1-2,TRBV12-5,TGTGCTAGTGGTTTTGGAAGTCCCCTGAAGGGCTACACCTTC,CASGFGSPLKGYTF
.,.,TRBJ2-7,TRBV19,TGTGCCAGTACGTCCAGATACGAGCAGTACTTC,CASTSRYEQYF
.,.,TRBJ2-5,TRBV7-8,TGTGCCAGCAGCTTCATGGAGACCCAGTACTTC,CASSFMETQYF
.,.,TRBJ2-2,TRBV5-4,TGTGCCAGCAGCCCGGGACGGCTGACCGGGGAGCTGTTTTTT,CASSPGRLTGELFF
.,.,TRBJ2-1,TRBV2,TGTGCCAGCAGTGCCCTGGTCGATGAGCAGTTCTTC,CASSALVDEQFF
.,.,TRBJ2-5,TRBV30,TGTGCCTGGCAGAACAGCGGGCAAGAGACCCAGTACTTC,CAWQNSGQETQYF